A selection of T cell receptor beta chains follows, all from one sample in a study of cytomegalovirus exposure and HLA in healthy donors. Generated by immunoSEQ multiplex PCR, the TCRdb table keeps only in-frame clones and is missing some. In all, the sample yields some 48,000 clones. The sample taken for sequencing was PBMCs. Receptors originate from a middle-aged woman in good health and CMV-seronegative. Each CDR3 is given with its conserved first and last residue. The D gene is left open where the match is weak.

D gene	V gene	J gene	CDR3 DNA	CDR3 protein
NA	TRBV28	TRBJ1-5	TGTGCCAGCAGCTCCTGGAGAGGGGGGGATCAGCCCCAGCATTTT	CASSSWRGGDQPQHF
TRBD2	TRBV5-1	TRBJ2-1	TGCGCCAGCAGCTGGGGACTAGCGGGTGCCTCCTACAATGAGCAGTTCTTC	CASSWGLAGASYNEQFF
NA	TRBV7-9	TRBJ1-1	TGTGCCAGCAGCCGACAGGACCTGAACACTGAAGCTTTCTTT	CASSRQDLNTEAFF
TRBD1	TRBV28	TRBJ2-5	TGTGCCAGCAGTTCGACAGGGATCCGGGAGACCCAGTACTTC	CASSSTGIRETQYF
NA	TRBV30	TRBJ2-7	TGTGCCTGGAGTTTGGTCGTTCGGGGGGAGCAGTACTTC	CAWSLVVRGEQYF
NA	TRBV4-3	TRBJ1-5	TGCGCCAGCAGCCAAGATACCGCGCTTAGAGATCAGCCCCAGCATTTT	CASSQDTALRDQPQHF
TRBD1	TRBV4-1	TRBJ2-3	TGCGCCAGCAGCCAAGCAGGGGGTAGCAGCAAGTACACAGATACGCAGTATTTT	CASSQAGGSSKYTDTQYF
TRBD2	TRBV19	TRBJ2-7	TGTGCCAGTAGTATTGCCTCTAGCGGCAGCAAGTACTTC	CASSIASSGSKYF
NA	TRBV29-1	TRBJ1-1	TGCAGCGTCCCGAGGGCGGGGGACACTGAAGCTTTCTTT	CSVPRAGDTEAFF
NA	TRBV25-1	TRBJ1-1	TGTGCCAGCGTAAACGGGGTCAACACTGAAGCTTTCTTT	CASVNGVNTEAFF
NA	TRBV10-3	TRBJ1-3	TGTGCCATCAGTGACCCAACTCTAAACACCATATATTTT	CAISDPTLNTIYF
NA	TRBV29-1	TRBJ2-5	TGCAGCGTTGATACCGGGACCCAGTACTTC	CSVDTGTQYF
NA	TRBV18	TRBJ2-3	TGTGCCAGCTCACCAACCCAGGGGTTAGATACGCAGTATTTT	CASSPTQGLDTQYF
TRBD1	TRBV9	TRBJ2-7	TGTGCCAGCAGCCCCCCGCCTGACGGGACAGTACACGAGCAGTACTTC	CASSPPPDGTVHEQYF
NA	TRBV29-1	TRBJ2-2	TGCAGCTGCAAAGGGGGGGCGTGGGGGCACACCGGGGAGCTGTTTTTT	CSCKGGAWGHTGELFF
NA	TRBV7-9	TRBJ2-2	TGTGCCAGCAGCCCTACAGGGCGTAACACCGGGGAGCTGTTTTTT	CASSPTGRNTGELFF
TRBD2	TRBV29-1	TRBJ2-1	TGCAGCGCCTCACGGGGGGGGGCTAGCACCAATGAGCAGTTCTTC	CSASRGGASTNEQFF
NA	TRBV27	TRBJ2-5	TGTGCCAGCAGTTTATATACTAGGCAGGAGACCCAGTACTTC	CASSLYTRQETQYF
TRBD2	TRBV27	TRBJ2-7	TGTGCCAGCAGTCTACTTCTAGCGGGAGGGCCCGACGAGCAGTACTTC	CASSLLLAGGPDEQYF
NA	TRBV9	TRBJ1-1	TGTGCCAGCAGCGCCCAGGGTGTTGGAACTGAAGCTTTCTTT	CASSAQGVGTEAFF
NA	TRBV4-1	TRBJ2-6	TGCGCCAGCAGTGTGGGGGCGGGGGCCAACGTCCTGACTTTC	CASSVGAGANVLTF
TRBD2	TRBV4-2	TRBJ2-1	TGTGCCAGCAGCCCCGGTAGCGGGCTGGAGTATGAGCAGTTCTTC	CASSPGSGLEYEQFF
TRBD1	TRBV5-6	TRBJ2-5	TGTGCCAGCAGCTTGGGCCAGGGGGTAAGGGAGACCCAGTACTTC	CASSLGQGVRETQYF
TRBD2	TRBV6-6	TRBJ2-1	TGTGCCAGCATACTTGCTAGCGGGGCCGACAATGAGCAGTTCTTC	CASILASGADNEQFF
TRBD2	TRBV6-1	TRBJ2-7	TGTGCCAGCAGTGACCGAGCGGGAGCGGTTTGGGAGCAGTACTTC	CASSDRAGAVWEQYF
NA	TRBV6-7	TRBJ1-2	TGTGCCAGCAGGACAGACCTAACTAACTATGGCTACACCTTC	CASRTDLTNYGYTF
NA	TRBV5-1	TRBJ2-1	TGCGCCAGCAGCTTGGCGGCAGGTGCTAATTACAATGAGCAGTTCTTC	CASSLAAGANYNEQFF
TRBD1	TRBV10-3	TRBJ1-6	TGTGCCATCACCGGACAGGGGGATACACCCCTCCACTTT	CAITGQGDTPLHF
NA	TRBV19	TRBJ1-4	TGTGCCAGTAACCTTTGGCCAACTAATGAAAAACTGTTTTTT	CASNLWPTNEKLFF
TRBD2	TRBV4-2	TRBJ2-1	TGTGCCAGCAGCCAGGGGCTAGCGGCGTACAATGAGCAGTTCTTC	CASSQGLAAYNEQFF
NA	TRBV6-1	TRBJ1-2	TGTGCCAGGGGAGGGGTGGGATATGGCTACACCTTC	CARGGVGYGYTF
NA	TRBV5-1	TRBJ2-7	TGCGCCAGCAGCTTGGGGCAGGGTTTAGCCTACGAGCAGTACTTC	CASSLGQGLAYEQYF
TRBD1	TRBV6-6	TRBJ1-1	TGTGCCAGCAACATAGGGGGTAACAGGGGGACTGAAGCTTTCTTT	CASNIGGNRGTEAFF
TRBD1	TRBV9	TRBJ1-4	TGTGCCAGCAGTGACTCCCTACAGGGGAATAATGAAAAACTGTTTTTT	CASSDSLQGNNEKLFF
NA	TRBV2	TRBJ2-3	TGTGCCAGCAGTGCGTTAGGGAGAAGCACAGATACGCAGTATTTT	CASSALGRSTDTQYF
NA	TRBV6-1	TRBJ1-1	TGTGCCAGCAGTGACTGGCCCGAAACCATCGCTTTCTTT	CASSDWPETIAFF